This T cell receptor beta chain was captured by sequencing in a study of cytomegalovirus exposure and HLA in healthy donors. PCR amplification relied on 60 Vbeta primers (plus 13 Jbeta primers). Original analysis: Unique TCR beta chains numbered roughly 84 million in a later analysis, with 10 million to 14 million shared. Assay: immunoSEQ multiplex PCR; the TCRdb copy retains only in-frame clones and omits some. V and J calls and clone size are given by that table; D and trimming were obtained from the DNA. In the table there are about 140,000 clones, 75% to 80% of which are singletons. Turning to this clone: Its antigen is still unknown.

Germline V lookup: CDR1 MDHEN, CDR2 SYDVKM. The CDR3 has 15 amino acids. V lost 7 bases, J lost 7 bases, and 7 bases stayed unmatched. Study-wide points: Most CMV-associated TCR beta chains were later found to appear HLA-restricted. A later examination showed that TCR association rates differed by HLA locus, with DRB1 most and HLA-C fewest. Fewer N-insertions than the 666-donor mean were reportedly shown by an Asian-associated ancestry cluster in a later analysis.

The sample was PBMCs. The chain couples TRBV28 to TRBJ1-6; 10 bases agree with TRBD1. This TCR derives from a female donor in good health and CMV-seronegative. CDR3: CASTDRGQGNSPLHF. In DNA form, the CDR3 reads TGTGCCAGCACCGATCGGGGACAGGGGAATTCACCCCTCCACTTT.